One and the same sample provided the 2 T cell receptor beta chains below, sequenced in a study of identical twins. TCRdb redid the calling of the 5' RACE reads with MiXCR, one entry per CDR3 protein. The sample comprises about 460,000 distinct CDR3 sequences, approximately 15% of which are singletons, and approximately 0.52% rests with the top ten. These data were also filed under a second study, of yellow fever vaccine responses in identical twins.

Material: CD4+ T cells sorted from blood. The receptors stem from a woman between 18 and 29 years old in good health.

This chain connects TRBV5-1 to TRBJ2-7, with 10 positions matching TRBD1. Germline CDR1 reads SGHRS; CDR2 reads YFSETQ. Germline trimming cut 0 bases from V and 3 bases from J; bases unmatched to any gene: 3. The CDR3 totals 15 residues. The DNA for the CDR3 is TGCGCCAGCAGCTTGGAGGGGACAGGGGTCTACGAGCAGTACTTC. As protein: CASSLEGTGVYEQYF.

Details on this clonotype: The junction shows a germline mismatch at one end, possibly a read error. The chain is built from TRBV12-3 or TRBV12-4 and TRBJ2-7, with TRBD2 as a possible D gene (5 bases). The CDR3 has 18 amino acids. The CDR3 sequence is CARSLDGRGQASSYEQYF. The CDR3 region has the DNA TGTGCCCGCAGTTTAGATGGTAGAGGGCAGGCGAGCTCCTACGAGCAGTACTTC.